The 32 T cell receptor beta chains listed next were all sequenced from one sample in a study of T cells in tumors after PD-1 blockade. This sample's time point: first of two pre-therapy site-matched biopsies 2 to 3 months apart. Repertoires were generated with immunoSEQ multiplex PCR, while TCRdb's copy carries only in-frame clones and drops some. The repertoire holds fewer than 5,000 clones, with roughly four fifths as singletons. The sequences come from tumor tissue, collected before anti-PD-1 treatment. These receptors came from a human donor with basal cell carcinoma.

This chain links TRBV7-6 with TRBJ2-1; D is ambiguous. The germline gives CDR1 SGHVS, CDR2 FNYEAQ. V was shortened by 1 base and J by 4 bases, with 11 bases between the two germline ends. The CDR3 sequence is 15 residues long. CDR3 DNA: TGTGCCAGCAGCTTAGGTAAGGGATATTACAATGAGCAGTTCTTC. This gives the protein CASSLGKGYYNEQFF.

The genes are TRBV28 and TRBJ1-5; D is unclear. Germline V gene lookup returns CDR1 MDHEN and CDR2 SYDVKM. This CDR3 contains 14 residues. Trimming shortened V by 3 bases and J by 7 bases, and 13 bases separated the two germline ends. CDR3 DNA sequence: TGTGCCAGCAGTTTTTTGGGGATCGGACAGCCCCAGCATTTT. This codes for CASSFLGIGQPQHF.

The V gene is TRBV5-8, the J gene TRBJ1-3; no clear D. The CDR3 runs to 15 residues. Per the germline V gene, CDR1 is SGHTS and CDR2 is YDEGEE. Trimming stripped 0 bases from V and 1 base from J, with 8 bases between. The CDR3 DNA sequence: TGTGCCAGCAGCTTGGTGGCAGGTTCTGGAAACACCATATATTTT. Translating it yields CASSLVAGSGNTIYF. The full variable domain, rest sourced from reference TRBV5-8 and TRBJ1-3, is EAGVTQSPTHLIKTRGQQATLRCSPISGHTSVYWYQQALGLGLQFLLWYDEGEERNRGNFPPRFSGRQFPNYSSELNVNALELEDSALYLCASSLVAGSGNTIYFGEGSWLTVV.

The chain combines TRBV30 with TRBJ2-2; possibly TRBD1 for D (6 bases). In germline, CDR1 is GTSNPN, CDR2 SVGIG (reference sequence). The CDR3 totals 16 residues. V dropped 5 bases and J dropped 1 base, with 17 bases sitting between them. The CDR3 loop is CAWVNRAHLNTGELFF. The CDR3 coding sequence is TGTGCCTGGGTGAACAGGGCCCATCTGAACACCGGGGAGCTGTTTTTT.

DNA for the CDR3: TGTGCCACCAGCAGACTAGCGGGGGCTCCCTACGAGCAGTACTTC. Translating it yields CATSRLAGAPYEQYF. The chain recombines TRBV15 with TRBJ2-7; the match to TRBD2 covers 10 bases. The junction had 3 bases not matched to a gene; V was cut back by 2 bases and J by 2 bases. Germline V gives CDR1 LNHNV, CDR2 YYDKDF (reference sequence). The length of the CDR3 is 15 residues.

This sequence joins TRBV7-9 and TRBJ2-7; TRBD1 matches 9 bases. The CDR3 covers 14 residues. The V segment lost 5 bases and the J segment 2 bases; nucleotides outside the gene matches: 4. Looked up from germline, CDR1 is SEHNR and CDR2 is FQNEAQ (reference sequence). CDR3: CASSLDRGAYEQYF. CDR3 DNA: TGTGCCAGCAGCCTGGACAGGGGTGCCTACGAGCAGTACTTC.

This chain connects TRBV6-4 to TRBJ2-3, with 7 bases identical to TRBD2. The germline CDR1 and CDR2 sequences are MRHNA and SNTAGT. The CDR3 loop spans 16 amino acids. Losses at the gene ends were 3 bases for V and 3 bases for J; bases not matched to a gene: 9. The CDR3 coding sequence is TGTGCCAGCAGTGAAAATATTGCGGGGGAAACAGATACGCAGTATTTT. Protein: CASSENIAGETDTQYF.

V gene TRBV7-2 combines with J gene TRBJ1-1, with D possibly being TRBD1 (5 bases). V was clipped by 4 bases and J by 0 bases, with 9 bases between them. CDR3 length: 14 residues. Germline V gene lookup returns CDR1 SGHTA and CDR2 FQGNSA. The CDR3 loop is CASSSGPLNTEAFF. CDR3 nucleotides: TGTGCCAGCAGCTCGGGACCGCTGAACACTGAAGCTTTCTTT.

The chain carries TRBV7-2 and TRBJ2-1; D remains ambiguous. This CDR3 spans 15 amino acids. Trimming stripped 4 bases from V and 4 bases from J, with 14 bases between. Germline loops: CDR1 SGHTA, CDR2 FQGNSA. The chain's CDR3 is CASSSTGSGYNEQFF. The CDR3 DNA is TGTGCCAGCAGCTCCACGGGTTCAGGATACAATGAGCAGTTCTTC.

The chain employs TRBV30 and TRBJ2-3; D might be TRBD2 (6 bases). Per germline, CDR1 GTSNPN and CDR2 SVGIG (reference sequence). V lost 0 bases and J 4 bases, leaving 14 bases between the germline ends. CDR3 length equals 15 residues. CDR3 amino acids: CAWSVPRGGADTQYF. The CDR3 nucleotides read TGTGCCTGGAGTGTACCGCGGGGCGGAGCAGATACGCAGTATTTT. Full variable domain (outside the CDR3, taken from reference TRBV30 and TRBJ2-3): SQTIHQWPATLVQPVGSPLSLECTVEGTSNPNLYWYRQAAGRGLQLLFYSVGIGQISSEVPQNLSASRPQDRQFILSSKKLLLSDSGFYLCAWSVPRGGADTQYFGPGTRLTVL.

This clone was seen just once. V and J are TRBV19 and TRBJ1-6, with 9 positions matching TRBD1. The CDR3 spans 17 residues. The germline gives CDR1 LNHDA, CDR2 SQIVND (reference sequence). Germline trimming cut 1 base from V and 8 bases from J; bases unmatched to any gene: 9. The chain's CDR3 is CASSIGDPGQGDSPLHF. The CDR3 DNA reads TGTGCCAGTAGTATAGGGGATCCGGGACAGGGAGATTCACCCCTCCACTTT.

This clone was observed once. This chain joins TRBV27 and TRBJ2-1; 7 bases map to TRBD2. V trimming: 6 bases; J trimming: 4 bases; junction bases outside the gene matches: 12. The CDR3 has 16 amino acids. Germline V gene data show CDR1 as MNHEY and CDR2 as SMNVEV (reference sequence). The DNA for the CDR3 is TGTGCCAGCAGGGAAGAAGCGGGGAACTTATACAATGAGCAGTTCTTC. This gives the protein CASREEAGNLYNEQFF.

This clone was counted once. The chain is built from TRBV21-1 and TRBJ2-3; the table's D gene call, TRBD2, was not cross checked with the DNA. TRBV21-1 is marked as a pseudogene. The CDR3 sequence is 17 residues long. The CDR3 is CASSKVRLAGIIDTQYF. The CDR3, as DNA: TGTGCCAGCAGCAAAGTAAGGCTAGCGGGGATTATAGATACGCAGTATTTT.

The chain has TRBV2 and TRBJ2-5; weak D call: TRBD2 (7 bases). This CDR3 is 14 amino acids long. Germline V CDR1 and CDR2: SNHLY, FYNNEI. The ends were cut back, 7 bases at V and 5 bases at J, with 17 bases in the middle. CDR3 protein: CASTRGAWEETQYF. CDR3 DNA sequence: TGTGCCAGCACTCGGGGGGCGTGGGAGGAGACCCAGTACTTC. The full variable domain, completed using reference TRBV2 and TRBJ2-5, is EPEVTQTPSHQVTQMGQEVILRCVPISNHLYFYWYRQILGQKVEFLVSFYNNEISEKSEIFDDQFSVERPDGSNFTLKIRSTKLEDSAMYFCASTRGAWEETQYFGPGTRLLVL.

In this sample, this clone turned up a few times. The rearrangement uses TRBV3-1 (or the pseudogene TRBV3-2) and TRBJ1-2; no reliable D call. Germline V gene lookup returns CDR1 LGHDT and CDR2 YNNKEL (reference sequence). Trimming removed 0 bases at V and 6 bases at J, with 8 bases between. The CDR3 contains 13 residues. The CDR3 spells CASSQDRNDGYTF. The CDR3, as DNA: TGTGCCAGCAGCCAAGATCGGAACGATGGCTACACCTTC.

CDR3 amino acids: CASSDLSDGPTNEKLFF. CDR3 nucleotides: TGTGCCAGCAGTGATCTATCCGACGGACCAACTAATGAAAAACTGTTTTTT. The chain is built from TRBV6-1 and TRBJ1-4, with no clear D. Germline V gene sequence: CDR1 MNHNS, CDR2 SASEGT. The CDR3 is 17 amino acids. V was shortened by 3 bases and J by 0 bases, with 14 bases between the two germline ends.

In its sample, this clone was seen a few times. This chain connects TRBV19 to TRBJ1-3; unclear D gene. The CDR3 is 13 amino acids. CDR1 LNHDA and CDR2 SQIVND come from the germline V gene (reference sequence). V lost 3 bases to trimming and J lost 1 base, with 4 bases between them. The CDR3 nucleotides read TGTGCCAGTAGTATCAGGTCTGGAAACACCATATATTTT. It codes for CASSIRSGNTIYF.

The chain combines TRBV20-1 with TRBJ2-1; D may be TRBD2 (5 bases). V was clipped by 6 bases and J by 6 bases, with 9 bases between them. Germline CDR1 DFQATT, CDR2 SNEGSKA (reference sequence). The CDR3 contains 11 residues. The DNA for the CDR3 is TGCAGTGCAGCCCGGGGCAATGAGCAGTTCTTC. Encoded protein: CSAARGNEQFF.

The J gene is TRBJ2-5, the V gene TRBV30; D assignment may be TRBD1 or TRBD2 (6 bases each). V lost 5 bases and J lost 4, with 20 bases in between. Germline CDR1 GTSNPN, CDR2 SVGIG (reference sequence). The CDR3 runs 15 residues. As DNA, the CDR3 is TGTGCCTGGGGGGGCGGGGAAACCGGAGGAGAGACCCAGTACTTC. It is translated as CAWGGGETGGETQYF.

The CDR3 nucleotides are TGTGCCAGCTCACCAGACAGGGAACCCTACAATGAGCAGTTCTTC. It specifies CASSPDREPYNEQFF. The chain links TRBV18 to TRBJ2-1, with 7 bases matching TRBD1. The CDR3 length is 15 residues. CDR1 and CDR2 (germline): KGHSH, LQKENI. Trimming at V came to 2 bases and at J to 2 bases, leaving 3 bases not matched to a gene.

The chain's CDR3 is CASSLAGWGGNGYTF. CDR3 DNA: TGTGCCAGCAGCTTAGCTGGTTGGGGGGGCAATGGCTACACCTTC. This chain joins TRBV7-9 and TRBJ1-2, with D maybe TRBD1 (6 bases). The germline CDR1 and CDR2 sequences are SEHNR and FQNEAQ (reference sequence). The V gene lost 0 bases and the J gene lost 6 bases, with 14 bases spanning the gap. The CDR3 runs to 15 residues.

This clone was counted once. This chain joins TRBV10-3 and TRBJ1-2; D not resolved. CDR1 and CDR2 from the germline V gene are ENHRY and SYGVKD. The ends were cut back, 8 bases at V and 3 bases at J, with 16 bases in the middle. The CDR3 consists of 14 residues. CDR3 amino acids: CAIGVWTDYYGYTF. As DNA, the CDR3 is TGTGCCATCGGGGTCTGGACGGATTACTATGGCTACACCTTC.

The V call is TRBV10-3, the J call TRBJ2-7; 7 bases match TRBD1. With 8 bases clipped from V and 4 bases from J, the junction kept 8 bases outside the gene matches. The CDR3 runs 13 residues. CDR1 and CDR2 from the germline V gene are ENHRY and SYGVKD. CDR3: CAIRDSPKYEQYF. The CDR3 bases are TGTGCCATCCGGGACAGCCCGAAGTACGAGCAGTACTTC.

By share, this clone counts as large (0.1 to 1%). CDR3 sequence reads: CASRPPTGEKLFF. CDR3 nucleotides: TGCGCCAGCAGACCCCCCACAGGGGAAAAACTGTTTTTT. The J gene is TRBJ1-4, the V gene TRBV4-1, with D possibly being TRBD1 (6 bases). V lost 6 bases and J lost 8, with 13 bases in between. Germline values: CDR1 MGHRA, CDR2 YSYEKL. CDR3 size: 13 residues.

This clone is deemed large. The rearrangement uses TRBV19 and TRBJ2-3; perhaps TRBD1 as D (6 bases). Trimming shortened V by 4 bases and J by 9 bases, and 14 bases separated the two germline ends. This CDR3 has 13 amino acids. Germline loops: CDR1 LNHDA, CDR2 SQIVND (reference sequence). The CDR3 nucleotides are TGTGCCAGTAGTACCCGGGACACCGCGACGCAGTATTTT. Its translation: CASSTRDTATQYF.

This clone was recorded only once. The chain combines TRBV3-1 (or the pseudogene TRBV3-2) with TRBJ1-1, with D hard to call. The germline CDR1 and CDR2 sequences are LGHDT and YNNKEL (reference sequence). V was clipped by 4 bases and J by 4 bases, with 13 bases between them. CDR3 length: 14 amino acids. This chain's CDR3 is CASSPTAKGTEAFF. The CDR3 DNA reads TGTGCCAGCAGCCCGACGGCTAAGGGCACTGAAGCTTTCTTT.

The chain couples TRBV6-4 to TRBJ1-1; 8 bases line up with TRBD1. CDR1 and CDR2 (germline): MRHNA, SNTAGT. Unmatched junction bases numbered 3, after V lost 5 bases and J lost 4 bases. The CDR3 extends over 13 amino acids. The CDR3 spells CASSSTGGTEAFF. DNA for the CDR3: TGTGCCAGCAGTAGTACAGGGGGCACTGAAGCTTTCTTT.

The chain carries TRBV28 and TRBJ2-7; TRBD1 aligns across 7 bases. CDR1 is MDHEN and CDR2 is SYDVKM in the germline V gene. V shed 5 bases, J shed 4 bases, and the junction held 11 bases outside the gene matches. CDR3 size: 15 residues. The CDR3 is CASSTHRQGNYEQYF. Here the CDR3 DNA reads TGTGCCAGCAGTACCCATCGACAGGGAAATTACGAGCAGTACTTC.

The rearrangement uses TRBV9 and TRBJ1-2; TRBD1 agrees at 10 bases. After removal of 2 bases from V and 12 bases from J, the junction contained 16 bases not matched to a gene. The germline CDR1 and CDR2 sequences are SGDLS and YYNGEE. This CDR3 has 16 amino acids. The CDR3 nucleotides are TGTGCCAGCAGCGTCGACACCTCCCGACAGGGGGCGGGTCACACCTTC. Amino acids: CASSVDTSRQGAGHTF.

The chain couples TRBV10-1 to TRBJ2-7; weak D call: TRBD1 (6 bases). CDR3 length: 14 amino acids. The V gene lost 2 bases and the J gene lost 2 bases, with 10 bases spanning the gap. Germline V lookup: CDR1 WNHNN, CDR2 SYGVQD (reference sequence). CDR3 in DNA: TGCGCCAGCAGTGAGAGAACAGGGCCCTACGAGCAGTACTTC. Protein product: CASSERTGPYEQYF.

This rearrangement joins TRBV24-1 to TRBJ2-1, with D perhaps TRBD2 (6 bases). The CDR3 spans 17 residues. V was shortened by 5 bases and J by 1 base, with 17 bases between the two germline ends. Germline CDR1 KGHDR, CDR2 SFDVKD. This CDR3 reads CATSGNRRLASYNEQFF. The CDR3 coding sequence is TGTGCCACCAGTGGCAACCGGCGTCTAGCGTCCTACAATGAGCAGTTCTTC.

V usage is TRBV30 and J usage is TRBJ1-1; D is unresolved. Trimming left V 0 bases short and J 1 base short, with 6 bases between. The germline CDR1 and CDR2 sequences are GTSNPN and SVGIG (reference sequence). The CDR3 contains 13 residues. This CDR3 reads CAWSVTANTEAFF. The CDR3 nucleotides read TGTGCCTGGAGTGTAACGGCGAACACTGAAGCTTTCTTT.